The 21 T cell receptor beta chains presented below share a single source sample, sequenced in a study of human T cells and chemical hapten exposure. Each CDR3 protein is one row after TCRdb ran MiXCR on the RACE reads. The sample includes around 130,000 distinct CDR3 sequences, about 11% of them seen just once. The sample's time point: patch test 2, 6 weeks after DPC sensitization. This sample's treatment: therapeutic diphenylcyclopropenone sensitization with weekly scalp DPC. The source material was whole blood, sampled in connection with sensitization to the hapten diphenylcyclopropenone (DPC). All receptors derive from a woman between 50 and 59 years old with alopecia areata. Some clones in this sample may be carry-over from other donors' samples.

This clonotype was counted between two and nine times. V is TRBV9 and J is TRBJ2-7, with D perhaps matching TRBD1 (5 bases). The CDR3 has 13 amino acids. Germline V gene data show CDR1 as SGDLS and CDR2 as YYNGEE. V shed 0 bases and J shed 3 bases, with 7 bases lying between them. CDR3 nucleotides: TGTGCCAGCAGCGTAGGACAGCACTACGAGCAGTACTTC. Translating gives CASSVGQHYEQYF.

This clonotype was seen more than once but under ten times. The V call is TRBV30, the J call TRBJ1-1; weak D call: TRBD1 (5 bases). The length of the CDR3 is 16 residues. Looked up from germline, CDR1 is GTSNPN and CDR2 is SVGIG (reference sequence). Between the trimmed V and J ends, which lost 4 bases and 0 bases, there was a span of 18 bases. This chain's CDR3 is CAWIPLRGPLNTEAFF. The DNA for the CDR3 is TGTGCCTGGATCCCGTTACGGGGACCCCTGAACACTGAAGCTTTCTTT.

This clonotype was detected a few times. The rearrangement uses TRBV28 and TRBJ2-7; a possible D gene is TRBD1 (6 bases). This CDR3 has 14 residues. V was shortened by 6 bases and J by 2 bases, with 14 bases between the two germline ends. Germline V lookup: CDR1 MDHEN, CDR2 SYDVKM. The CDR3 sequence: CASRTATGPYEQYF. CDR3 bases: TGTGCCAGCAGGACTGCGACAGGTCCCTACGAGCAGTACTTC.

The table lists this clonotype with many counts. This chain connects TRBV20-1 to TRBJ2-3; D may be TRBD1 (7 bases). From germline, CDR1 is DFQATT and CDR2 SNEGSKA (reference sequence). Trimming removed 1 base at V and 4 bases at J, with 12 bases between. This CDR3 spans 14 amino acids. CDR3 sequence (DNA): TGCAGTGCTAGAGCCCCAGGGGGGTCAGATACGCAGTATTTT. Its protein product is CSARAPGGSDTQYF.

The genes are TRBV11-2 and TRBJ2-2, with 9 nucleotides matching TRBD2. The CDR3 totals 18 residues. V shed 1 base, J shed 4 bases, and the junction held 10 bases outside the gene matches. The germline V gene encodes CDR1 SGHAT and CDR2 FQNNGV. The CDR3 coding sequence is TGTGCCAGCAGCTTAGTCGGGGTAGCGGGAGTCTTCACCGGGGAGCTGTTTTTT. The encoded protein is CASSLVGVAGVFTGELFF.

The table lists this clonotype with a few counts. The rearrangement joins TRBV11-2 to TRBJ2-5; D gene ambiguous. This CDR3 is built from 14 residues. V gave up 1 base and J gave up 2 bases, with 8 bases separating them. Germline values: CDR1 SGHAT, CDR2 FQNNGV. CDR3 bases: TGTGCCAGCAGCTTAGCATCAGATCAAGAGACCCAGTACTTC. Its translation is CASSLASDQETQYF.

The genes are TRBV11-2 and TRBJ2-7; tentatively, D is TRBD2 (6 bases). This CDR3 contains 16 residues. V lost 4 bases and J lost 0, with 16 bases in between. The germline CDR1 and CDR2 sequences are SGHAT and FQNNGV. CDR3 region: CASSWASGLSSYEQYF. In nucleotides, the CDR3 is TGTGCCAGCAGCTGGGCCTCGGGACTTAGCTCCTACGAGCAGTACTTC.

This clonotype was seen ten or more times. The rearrangement links TRBV20-1 to TRBJ2-1; weak D call: TRBD1 (7 bases). Between the trimmed V and J ends, which lost 5 bases and 6 bases, there was a span of 23 bases. Looked up from germline, CDR1 is DFQATT and CDR2 is SNEGSKA (reference sequence). The length of the CDR3 is 16 residues. The DNA of the CDR3 is TGCAGTGCTCTCCAGGGGGGCTCGACGAAGGGCAATGAGCAGTTCTTC. Encoded protein: CSALQGGSTKGNEQFF.

This clonotype has at least ten counts. The chain has TRBV28 and TRBJ2-7, with D perhaps TRBD1 (5 bases). There are 13 residues in the CDR3. Trimming pared 10 bases from V and 3 bases from J, leaving 16 bases between. Germline V gene lookup returns CDR1 MDHEN and CDR2 SYDVKM. The CDR3 DNA is TGTGCCACTGGCCAGGGCCCTCTCTACGAGCAGTACTTC. As protein: CATGQGPLYEQYF.

This chain uses TRBV6-6 with TRBJ1-1; D is unresolved. Trimming took off 7 bases at V and 7 bases at J, with 10 bases between the two ends. This CDR3 is built from 11 residues. Looked up from germline, CDR1 is MNHNY and CDR2 is SVGAGI (reference sequence). This chain's CDR3 is CASTPGIEAFF. For the CDR3, the DNA is TGTGCCAGCACCCCCGGTATTGAAGCTTTCTTT.

The chain carries TRBV7-9 and TRBJ2-7, with TRBD2 matching over 9 bases. The germline V gene encodes CDR1 SEHNR and CDR2 FQNEAQ (reference sequence). After removal of 5 bases from V and 2 bases from J, the junction contained 7 bases not matched to a gene. The CDR3 sequence is 15 residues long. The CDR3 protein is CASSPREGPTYEQYF. The CDR3 bases are TGTGCCAGCAGCCCGCGGGAGGGCCCCACCTACGAGCAGTACTTC.

This sequence joins TRBV19 and TRBJ2-6; either TRBD1 or TRBD2 may fit D (6 bases each). The CDR3 loop spans 18 amino acids. The V gene's germline CDR1 is LNHDA and CDR2 SQIVND (reference sequence). Deletions cut 5 bases from V and 0 bases from J, with 17 bases between. CDR3: CASSFHGGTRSGANVLTF. The CDR3 DNA reads TGTGCCAGTAGTTTTCATGGAGGGACACGCTCTGGGGCCAACGTCCTGACTTTC.

This clonotype has a count of ten or more. The chain's CDR3 is CASREGHEQFF. In nucleotides, the CDR3 is TGTGCCAGCAGGGAGGGCCATGAGCAGTTCTTC. The chain joins TRBV11-2 to TRBJ2-1; D is perhaps TRBD2 (6 bases). V lost 6 bases, J lost 8 bases, and 8 bases lay in between. Germline CDR1 is SGHAT and CDR2 is FQNNGV. This CDR3 has 11 residues.

V is TRBV6-2 or TRBV6-3 and J is TRBJ2-5, with D possibly matching TRBD2 (6 bases). The V and J ends lost 2 bases and 4 bases respectively, with 17 bases between them. CDR1 and CDR2 from the germline V gene are MNHEY and SVGEGT. This CDR3 has 16 amino acids. CDR3 nucleotide sequence: TGTGCCAGCAGTTACCGGGCATTAGCGGTAAGAGAGACCCAGTACTTC. Translation: CASSYRALAVRETQYF.

This clonotype showed up just a few times. The chain is built from TRBV20-1 and TRBJ2-3, with D perhaps being TRBD1 or TRBD2 (7 bases each). This CDR3 has 13 residues. Germline loops: CDR1 DFQATT, CDR2 SNEGSKA (reference sequence). V shed 7 bases and J shed 4 bases, with 15 bases lying between them. The CDR3 loop is CSVVQGGPDTQYF. In nucleotides, the CDR3 is TGCAGTGTGGTGCAGGGGGGGCCAGATACGCAGTATTTT.

The CDR3 nucleotides read TGTGCCAGCAGCTTAGGGGACGAGCAGTACTTC. Amino acid sequence: CASSLGDEQYF. J is TRBJ2-7 and V is TRBV7-9; D uncertain. The CDR3 contains 11 residues. V was clipped by 1 base and J by 5 bases, with 3 bases between them. CDR1 and CDR2 (germline): SEHNR, FQNEAQ (reference sequence).

The chain recombines TRBV29-1 with TRBJ2-2; 9 nucleotides line up with TRBD1. V shed 6 bases, J shed 5 bases, and the junction held 13 bases outside the gene matches. The length of the CDR3 is 16 residues. The germline V gene has CDR1 SQVTM and CDR2 ANQGSEA. Here the CDR3 reads CSVNPGTGIGTGELFF. The CDR3 nucleotides are TGCAGCGTAAACCCCGGGACAGGGATAGGAACCGGGGAGCTGTTTTTT.

This clonotype was observed many times. V is TRBV28 and J is TRBJ2-1; D is possibly TRBD2 (5 bases). Germline CDR1 and CDR2: MDHEN and SYDVKM. V was trimmed by 6 bases and J by 0 bases, leaving 6 bases between them. This CDR3 has 13 residues. CDR3 sequence (DNA): TGTGCCAGCAGGGGAGTCTCCTACAATGAGCAGTTCTTC. This translates into CASRGVSYNEQFF.

The chain carries TRBV20-1 and TRBJ2-4; 13 positions agree with TRBD2. V shed 0 bases, J shed 0 bases, and the junction held 5 bases outside the gene matches. This CDR3 contains 18 residues. CDR1 is DFQATT, CDR2 SNEGSKA, per germline (reference sequence). The CDR3: CSARDRLAGGIAKNIQYF. The CDR3 nucleotides read TGCAGTGCTAGAGATAGACTAGCGGGAGGAATAGCCAAAAACATTCAGTACTTC.

V gene TRBV5-4 combines with J gene TRBJ2-3; 8 nucleotides align to TRBD2. V was pared by 0 bases and J by 4 bases, with 4 bases of the junction left unmatched. The CDR3 has 15 residues. Germline CDR1 SGHNT, CDR2 YYREEE (reference sequence). CDR3 protein: CASSLGTSRADTQYF. The DNA of the CDR3 is TGTGCCAGCAGCTTGGGGACTAGCAGGGCAGATACGCAGTATTTT.

This clonotype occurred a few times. V is TRBV24-1 and J is TRBJ1-2, with TRBD1 matching over 7 bases. The V segment lost 3 bases and the J segment 0 bases; nucleotides outside the gene matches: 3. Germline V CDR1 and CDR2: KGHDR, SFDVKD. The CDR3 spans 15 residues. The CDR3 sequence: CATSDPQGTNYGYTF. CDR3 DNA sequence: TGTGCCACCAGTGATCCACAGGGGACTAACTATGGCTACACCTTC.